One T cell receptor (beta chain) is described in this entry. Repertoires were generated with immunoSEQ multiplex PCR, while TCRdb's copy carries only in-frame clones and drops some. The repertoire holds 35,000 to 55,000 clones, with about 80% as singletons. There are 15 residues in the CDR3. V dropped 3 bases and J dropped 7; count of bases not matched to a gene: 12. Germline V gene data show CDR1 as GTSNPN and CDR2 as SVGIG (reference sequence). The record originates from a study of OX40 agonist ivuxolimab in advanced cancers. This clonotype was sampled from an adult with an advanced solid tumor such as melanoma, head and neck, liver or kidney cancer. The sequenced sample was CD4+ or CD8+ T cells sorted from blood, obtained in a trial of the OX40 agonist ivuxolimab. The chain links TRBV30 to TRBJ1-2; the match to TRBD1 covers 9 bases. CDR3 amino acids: CAWSPGTGTSSGYTF. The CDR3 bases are TGTGCCTGGAGCCCCGGGACAGGGACGTCAAGTGGCTACACCTTC.